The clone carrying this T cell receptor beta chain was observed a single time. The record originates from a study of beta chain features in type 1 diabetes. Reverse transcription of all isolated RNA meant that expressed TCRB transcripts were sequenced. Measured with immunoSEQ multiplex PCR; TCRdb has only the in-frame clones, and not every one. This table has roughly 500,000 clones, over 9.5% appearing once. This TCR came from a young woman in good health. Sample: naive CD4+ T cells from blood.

The CDR3 nucleotides read TGTGCCAGCAGCTCGAGACTAGTCGCGGAGCAGTTCTTC. As protein: CASSSRLVAEQFF. The rearrangement joins TRBV7-8 to TRBJ2-1; D is perhaps TRBD2 (6 bases). This CDR3 spans 13 amino acids. The germline CDR1 and CDR2 sequences are SGHVS and FQNEAQ. V lost 4 bases and J 10 bases, leaving 14 bases between the germline ends.